The 28 T cell receptor beta chains below come from one sample, sequenced in a study of cytomegalovirus exposure and HLA in healthy donors. PCR involved 60 Vbeta and 13 Jbeta primers. Sequencing was performed with immunoSEQ multiplex PCR; in TCRdb, only in-frame clones are kept and a portion is missing. The repertoire holds some 97,000 clones, with about 79% as singletons. What was sequenced was PBMCs. Source of these receptors: a woman between 18 and 30 years old in good health and CMV-seronegative.

V is TRBV5-6 and J is TRBJ2-7, with TRBD2 as a possible D gene (5 bases). V was shortened by 9 bases and J by 0 bases, with 16 bases between the two germline ends. The CDR3 spans 14 residues. In germline, CDR1 is SGHDT, CDR2 YYEEEE. The CDR3 region is CATSRAGSSYEQYF. CDR3 nucleotides: TGTGCCACCTCGCGGGCGGGTAGCTCCTACGAGCAGTACTTC.

This clone showed up just once. The chain combines TRBV7-9 with TRBJ2-5, with 8 bases aligning to TRBD1. Near its end, the DNA agrees better with TRBJ2-7, so the J call may be wrong. CDR1 is SEHNR and CDR2 is FQNEAQ in the germline V gene (reference sequence). The CDR3 sequence is 14 residues long. The CDR3 here is CASSPGQGGYEQYF. The CDR3 DNA reads as TGTGCCAGCAGCCCAGGACAGGGTGGCTACGAGCAGTACTTC.

This chain uses TRBV6-6 with TRBJ1-5; 7 bases are shared with TRBD1. In germline, CDR1 is MNHNY, CDR2 SVGAGI (reference sequence). The junction had 13 bases not matched to a gene; V was cut back by 7 bases and J by 4 bases. The CDR3 is made up of 16 amino acids. The CDR3 is CASTGGVELLNQPQHF. Written as DNA, the CDR3 is TGTGCCAGCACAGGGGGTGTTGAATTACTAAATCAGCCCCAGCATTTT.

J is TRBJ1-4 and V is TRBV15; 7 bases line up with TRBD1. With 6 bases clipped from V and 5 bases from J, the junction kept 6 bases outside the gene matches. Per the germline V gene, CDR1 is LNHNV and CDR2 is YYDKDF (reference sequence). The CDR3 spans 14 residues. The CDR3 sequence: CATRSDRMNEKLFF. DNA of the CDR3: TGTGCCACCAGGTCGGACAGGATGAATGAAAAACTGTTTTTT.

V and J are TRBV5-6 and TRBJ2-1; 8 bases align to TRBD2. Germline CDR1 and CDR2: SGHDT and YYEEEE. CDR3 length: 14 amino acids. Trimming cost V 4 bases and J 4 bases; bases outside gene matches: 4. The CDR3 spells CASSRGLGYNEQFF. The CDR3 bases are TGTGCCAGCAGCCGGGGACTAGGGTACAATGAGCAGTTCTTC.

This clone was seen a single time. The rearrangement links TRBV4-1 to TRBJ1-1; D is uncertain. Germline CDR1 is MGHRA and CDR2 is YSYEKL. The CDR3 is made up of 17 amino acids. Between the trimmed V and J ends, which lost 4 bases and 1 base, there was a span of 19 bases. CDR3 region: CASSPQVTLRGNTEAFF. The CDR3 nucleotides read TGCGCCAGCAGCCCACAAGTGACCCTCCGAGGGAACACTGAAGCTTTCTTT.

Turning to this clone: Its ends do not fully match the called genes, so a read error is possible. This rearrangement joins TRBV6-1 to TRBJ2-7, with 7 bases lining up with TRBD1. There are 12 residues in the CDR3. Germline CDR1 MNHNS, CDR2 SASEGT. CDR3 nucleotides: TGTGCCAGTAGTGAAACAGGGGACGAGCAGTACTTC. Protein product: CASSETGDEQYF.

This clone was counted a few times. The chain combines TRBV4-3 with TRBJ2-7; the D gene is possibly TRBD1 (6 bases). CDR1 is LGHNA, CDR2 YSLEER, per germline. The CDR3 has 13 amino acids. Trimming took 6 bases from V and 1 from J, leaving 10 bases between them. CDR3 bases: TGCGCCAGCAGTTGGACAGATTCCTACGAGCAGTACTTC. It translates to CASSWTDSYEQYF.

This sequence joins TRBV6-6 and TRBJ1-5, with a tentative D call TRBD1 (6 bases). CDR3 size: 13 residues. Trimming pared 6 bases from V and 4 bases from J, leaving 10 bases between. The V gene's germline CDR1 is MNHNY and CDR2 SVGAGI (reference sequence). The CDR3 DNA follows: TGTGCCAGCAGGAAAGGACAGAATCAGCCCCAGCATTTT. Its translation is CASRKGQNQPQHF.

This chain joins TRBV4-1 and TRBJ1-1; 9 bases align to TRBD1. CDR3 length equals 15 residues. CDR1 and CDR2 from the germline V gene are MGHRA and YSYEKL. With 1 base clipped from V and 1 base from J, the junction kept 1 base outside the gene matches. The CDR3 loop is CASSQGTGANTEAFF. CDR3 sequence (DNA): TGCGCCAGCAGCCAAGGGACAGGGGCGAACACTGAAGCTTTCTTT.

This chain's CDR3 is CSGGETGEARRGYTF. CDR3 sequence (DNA): TGCAGCGGGGGAGAGACTGGCGAGGCCAGGCGTGGCTACACCTTC. The chain has TRBV29-1 and TRBJ1-2; D is unresolved. CDR1 is SQVTM, CDR2 ANQGSEA, per germline. The CDR3 spans 15 residues. Deletions cut 7 bases from V and 7 bases from J, with 25 bases between.

The chain uses TRBV11-2 and TRBJ2-7; D may be TRBD2 (5 bases). Germline loops: CDR1 SGHAT, CDR2 FQNNGV. V dropped 1 base and J dropped 4 bases, with 17 bases sitting between them. There are 16 residues in the CDR3. In DNA, the CDR3 is TGTGCCAGCAGCTTAGGTCAAGATTATTCGGGGTACGAGCAGTACTTC. Encoded protein: CASSLGQDYSGYEQYF.

This clone was seen once. This chain links TRBV7-9 with TRBJ2-7; 11 positions match TRBD2. Germline values: CDR1 SEHNR, CDR2 FQNEAQ (reference sequence). The CDR3 has 16 residues. V lost 5 bases, J lost 3 bases, and 9 bases stayed unmatched. This CDR3 reads CASSKTGLADYYEQYF. The CDR3 DNA reads TGTGCCAGCAGCAAGACGGGACTAGCGGACTACTACGAGCAGTACTTC.

The CDR3 loop reads CASSVQGGVSYEQYF. DNA for the CDR3: TGTGCCAGCAGCGTACAGGGGGGGGTCTCCTACGAGCAGTACTTC. The chain joins TRBV7-8 to TRBJ2-7; a possible D gene is TRBD1 (8 bases). The CDR3 loop spans 15 amino acids. V was cut by 5 bases and J by 0 bases, with 14 bases left in between. Germline lookup yields CDR1 SGHVS and CDR2 FQNEAQ. The full variable domain, rest sourced from reference TRBV7-8 and TRBJ2-7, is GAGVSQSPRYKVAKRGQDVALRCDPISGHVSLFWYQQALGQGPEFLTYFQNEAQLDKSGLPSDRFFAERPEGSVSTLKIQRTQQEDSAVYLCASSVQGGVSYEQYFGPGTRLTVT.

V is TRBV20-1 and J is TRBJ2-3; D is undetermined. The V end lost 5 bases, the J end lost 3 bases, and 3 bases lay between the germline ends. CDR3 length: 10 amino acids. The germline V gene encodes CDR1 DFQATT and CDR2 SNEGSKA (reference sequence). The CDR3 DNA sequence: TGCAGTGCTCCTACAGATACGCAGTATTTT. The encoded protein is CSAPTDTQYF.

The chain is built from TRBV9 and TRBJ2-2; 7 positions agree with TRBD2. The CDR3 covers 16 residues. CDR1 is SGDLS, CDR2 YYNGEE, per germline. Trimming cost V 0 bases and J 0 bases; bases outside gene matches: 2. CDR3 residues: CASSVASGTNTGELFF. The CDR3 DNA is TGTGCCAGCAGCGTAGCGAGCGGGACGAACACCGGGGAGCTGTTTTTT.

This chain connects TRBV4-1 to TRBJ2-7; possibly TRBD1 for D (5 bases). Between the trimmed V and J ends, which lost 1 base and 6 bases, there was a span of 13 bases. CDR3 length equals 14 residues. CDR1 is MGHRA and CDR2 is YSYEKL in the germline V gene. The CDR3 reads CASSQALRAAEQYF. CDR3 nucleotides: TGCGCCAGCAGCCAAGCTCTCAGGGCGGCCGAGCAGTACTTC.

This clone was detected only once. This chain uses TRBV4-2 with TRBJ2-4; weak D call: TRBD1 (6 bases). Germline V gene lookup returns CDR1 LGHNA and CDR2 YNFKEQ. The CDR3 has 15 residues. The V end was cut by 1 base, the J end by 5 bases, with 12 bases between. DNA of the CDR3: TGTGCCAGCAGCCAAGTAGGGGGATCCCAAAACATTCAGTACTTC. Its protein product is CASSQVGGSQNIQYF.

On this clone: Other DNA sequences in this sample translate to the same CDR3. The rearrangement links TRBV27 to TRBJ2-1; 8 nucleotides align to TRBD2. In germline, CDR1 is MNHEY, CDR2 SMNVEV (reference sequence). This CDR3 is 15 amino acids long. The V segment lost 2 bases and the J segment 9 bases; nucleotides outside the gene matches: 9. The CDR3 sequence is CASSLGAGGPLEQFF. The CDR3 DNA follows: TGTGCCAGCAGTTTAGGGGCGGGGGGCCCCCTTGAGCAGTTCTTC.

CDR3 loop: CASSLPSTGYKPQHF. CDR3 nucleotide sequence: TGTGCCAGCAGTTTACCATCGACAGGGTATAAGCCCCAGCATTTT. V and J are TRBV28 and TRBJ1-5, with TRBD1 identical over 7 bases. The CDR3 has 15 amino acids. J lost 8 bases, V lost 2 bases, and 9 bases had no gene match. The V gene's germline CDR1 is MDHEN and CDR2 SYDVKM.

This clone has just a few counts. The chain employs TRBV19 and TRBJ1-2; TRBD1 might be the D (6 bases). The CDR3 is 13 residues long. Trimming removed 3 bases from V and 8 bases from J, with 13 bases in between. The germline gives CDR1 LNHDA, CDR2 SQIVND (reference sequence). CDR3 sequence (DNA): TGTGCCAGTAGTATTGGGACATCGGCGGGCTACACCTTC. Translated, it gives CASSIGTSAGYTF.

Turning to this clone: The same CDR3 is also encoded by other DNA sequences in this sample. The chain carries TRBV2 and TRBJ2-5; 7 positions agree with TRBD2. The ends lost 4 bases at V and 2 bases at J; junction bases unmatched: 4. Germline V lookup: CDR1 SNHLY, CDR2 FYNNEI. There are 14 residues in the CDR3. The CDR3 protein is CASSASGGQETQYF. CDR3 nucleotides: TGTGCCAGCAGTGCCTCCGGGGGGCAAGAGACCCAGTACTTC.

The rearrangement links TRBV6-6 to TRBJ1-2, with D possibly TRBD1 on 6 matching bases. The CDR3 length is 14 residues. Germline V gene lookup returns CDR1 MNHNY and CDR2 SVGAGI (reference sequence). Trimming pared 6 bases from V and 5 bases from J, leaving 16 bases between. The CDR3 reads CASSSGGGRYGYTF. In DNA, the CDR3 is TGTGCCAGCAGCTCTGGGGGCGGTAGATATGGCTACACCTTC.

The rearrangement joins TRBV4-1 to TRBJ1-6, with TRBD1 matching over 7 bases. This CDR3 has 16 amino acids. The V gene's germline CDR1 is MGHRA and CDR2 YSYEKL. V shed 4 bases, J shed 3 bases, and the junction held 6 bases outside the gene matches. For the CDR3, the DNA is TGCGCCAGCAGCCGTCTACCAGGGGGCTATAATTCACCCCTCCACTTT. Its protein product is CASSRLPGGYNSPLHF.

The V call is TRBV29-1, the J call TRBJ2-1; D perhaps matches TRBD1 (5 bases). Germline lookup yields CDR1 SQVTM and CDR2 ANQGSEA. Trimming removed 2 bases at V and 5 bases at J, with 13 bases between. This CDR3 contains 14 residues. CDR3 residues: CSVELRARDNEQFF. CDR3 coding DNA: TGCAGCGTTGAACTCAGGGCACGGGACAATGAGCAGTTCTTC.

The chain combines TRBV28 with TRBJ1-2; weak D call: TRBD1 (5 bases). Germline V CDR1 and CDR2: MDHEN, SYDVKM. The V gene lost 11 bases and the J gene lost 5 bases, with 15 bases spanning the gap. This CDR3 comprises 12 residues. The CDR3 nucleotides read TGTGCCGGGGGAGGGGCGATATATGGCTACACCTTC. Translating gives CAGGGAIYGYTF.

The chain uses TRBV25-1 and TRBJ2-7; D gene unclear. The germline CDR1 and CDR2 sequences are MGHDK and SYGVNS. The V end lost 4 bases, the J end lost 0 bases, and 10 bases lay between the germline ends. This CDR3 contains 14 residues. Written as DNA, the CDR3 is TGTGCCAGCAGTGTTAGTCAGGACTCCTACGAGCAGTACTTC. The encoded protein is CASSVSQDSYEQYF.

The rearrangement uses TRBV18 and TRBJ1-1; D possibly corresponds to TRBD1 (5 bases). Germline lookup yields CDR1 KGHSH and CDR2 LQKENI. The germline V and J ends were trimmed by 0 bases and 1 base, with 9 bases remaining between them. The CDR3 spans 15 residues. Here the CDR3 reads CASSPPIRGNTEAFF. The CDR3, as DNA: TGTGCCAGCTCACCACCGATTAGGGGGAACACTGAAGCTTTCTTT.